This T cell receptor (beta chain) was identified during a study of shared clonotypes between healthy human individuals. V lost 1 base to trimming and J lost 6 bases, with 10 bases between them. CDR3 length equals 14 residues. CDR1 is SGHNT, CDR2 YYREEE, per germline (reference sequence). Profiling relied on immunoSEQ multiplex PCR, and the TCRdb table lists in-frame clones only, not all of them. The sample contains hundreds of thousands of clones, roughly 96% of which appear only once. Naive CD8 isolation took CD45RO-negative cells positively selected for CCR7 and excluded terminally differentiated effector memory CD45RA+ cells.

The receptor's source is a woman in her thirties in good health. Sequencing was done on a sample of naive CD8+ T cells sorted from blood. The rearrangement uses TRBV5-4 and TRBJ2-2; the D gene is possibly TRBD2 (6 bases). CDR3 sequence (DNA): TGTGCCAGCAGCTTGACCCGGGAGTCCGGGGAGCTGTTTTTT. Protein sequence: CASSLTRESGELFF.